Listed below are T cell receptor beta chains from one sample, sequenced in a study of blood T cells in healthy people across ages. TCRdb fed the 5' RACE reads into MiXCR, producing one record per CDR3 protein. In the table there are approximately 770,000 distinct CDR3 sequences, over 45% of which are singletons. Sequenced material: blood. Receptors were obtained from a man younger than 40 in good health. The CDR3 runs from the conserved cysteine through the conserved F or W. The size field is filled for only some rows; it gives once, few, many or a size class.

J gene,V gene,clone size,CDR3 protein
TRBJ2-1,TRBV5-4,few,CASSPRVPLAGLNEQFF
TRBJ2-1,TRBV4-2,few,CASSQEIGWRKFF
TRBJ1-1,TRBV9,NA,CASSVDISGTEAFF
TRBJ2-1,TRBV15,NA,CATSSRRTSYNEQFF
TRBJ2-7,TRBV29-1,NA,CSASLGGPSRIGEQYF
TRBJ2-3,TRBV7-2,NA,CASSLRASGWDTQYF
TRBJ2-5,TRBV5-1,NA,CASSVGQGEETQYF
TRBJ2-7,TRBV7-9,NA,CASSSDREGSSYEQYF
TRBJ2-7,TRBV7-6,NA,CASSLSGTNFYEQYF
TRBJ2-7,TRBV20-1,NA,CSAASGTSGILNEQYF
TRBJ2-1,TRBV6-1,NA,CASSLLAGDGGEQFF
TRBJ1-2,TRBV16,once,CASSQATDSIGYTF
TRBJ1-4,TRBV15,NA,CATSGDGLGLEKLFF
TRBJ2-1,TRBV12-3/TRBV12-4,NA,CASSLSQVLGNEQFF
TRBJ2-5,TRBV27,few,CASRIGTSGQETQYF
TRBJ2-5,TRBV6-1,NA,CASSEVWGETQYF
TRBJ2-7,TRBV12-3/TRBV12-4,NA,CASSPGQGRPSSYEQYF
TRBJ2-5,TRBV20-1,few,CSARDWETQYF
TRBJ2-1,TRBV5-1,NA,CASSPERAIDNEQFF
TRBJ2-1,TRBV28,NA,CASSLLQGTGGYNEQFF
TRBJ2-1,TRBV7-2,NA,CASSLMLQRGSVNEQFF
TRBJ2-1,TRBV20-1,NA,CSADSGSGLDEQFF
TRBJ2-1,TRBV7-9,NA,CASRLDAGNNEQFF
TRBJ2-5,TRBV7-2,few,CASSPSLASRETQYF
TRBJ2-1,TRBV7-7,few,CASSSTDSFGEQFF
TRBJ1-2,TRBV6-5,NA,CASRTGSGGYGYTF
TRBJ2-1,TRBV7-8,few,CASSLYSTSGGESFF
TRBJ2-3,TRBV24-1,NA,CATRTGSTDTRYF
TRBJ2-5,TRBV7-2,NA,CASSQTGGASGEETQYF
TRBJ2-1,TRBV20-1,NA,CSASRGDLTYNEQFF
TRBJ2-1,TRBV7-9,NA,CASSFRDEYNEQFF
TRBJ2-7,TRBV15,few,CATSRAVLSSYEQYF
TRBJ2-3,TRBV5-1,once,CASSLISGFTDTQYF
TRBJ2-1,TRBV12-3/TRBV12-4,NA,CASRIREVGYNEQFF
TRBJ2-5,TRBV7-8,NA,CASSLVMAGVGWYQEETQYF
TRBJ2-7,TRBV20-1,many,CSARDGAIPGYEQYF
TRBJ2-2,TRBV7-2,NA,CASSLALESTGELFF
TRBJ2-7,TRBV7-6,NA,CASRIKHGTAYEQYF
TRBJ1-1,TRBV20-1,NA,CSARDRVGTMNTEAFF
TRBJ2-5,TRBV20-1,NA,CSAILIEASGGRREETQYF